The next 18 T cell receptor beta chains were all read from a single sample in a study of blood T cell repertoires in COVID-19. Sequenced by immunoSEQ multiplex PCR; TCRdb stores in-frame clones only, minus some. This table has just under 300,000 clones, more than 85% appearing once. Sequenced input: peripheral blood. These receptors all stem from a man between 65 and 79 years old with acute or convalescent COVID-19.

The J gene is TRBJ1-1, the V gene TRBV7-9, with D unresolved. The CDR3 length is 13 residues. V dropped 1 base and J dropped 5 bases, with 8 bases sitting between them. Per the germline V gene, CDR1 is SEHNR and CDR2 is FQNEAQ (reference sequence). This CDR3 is CASSLDRSTEAFF. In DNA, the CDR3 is TGTGCCAGCAGCTTAGACAGATCAACTGAAGCTTTCTTT.

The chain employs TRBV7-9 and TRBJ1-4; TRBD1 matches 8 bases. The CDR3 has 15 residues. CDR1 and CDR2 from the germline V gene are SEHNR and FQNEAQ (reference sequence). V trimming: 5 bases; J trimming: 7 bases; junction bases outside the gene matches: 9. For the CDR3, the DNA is TGTGCCAGCAGCCCCCGACAGGGGTCACGTGAAAAACTGTTTTTT. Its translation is CASSPRQGSREKLFF.

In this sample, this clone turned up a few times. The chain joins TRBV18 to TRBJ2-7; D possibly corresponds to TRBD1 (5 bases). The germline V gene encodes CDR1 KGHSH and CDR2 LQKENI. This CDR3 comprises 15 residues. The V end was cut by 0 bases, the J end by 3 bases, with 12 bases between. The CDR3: CASSPPKGMGYEQYF. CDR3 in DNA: TGTGCCAGCTCACCACCTAAGGGGATGGGCTACGAGCAGTACTTC.

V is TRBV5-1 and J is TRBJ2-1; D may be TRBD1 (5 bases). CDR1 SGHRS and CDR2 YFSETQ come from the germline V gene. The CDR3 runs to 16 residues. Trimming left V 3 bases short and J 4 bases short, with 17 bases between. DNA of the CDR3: TGCGCCAGCAGCTCCACCCCGGAAAAGGGGTACAATGAGCAGTTCTTC. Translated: CASSSTPEKGYNEQFF.

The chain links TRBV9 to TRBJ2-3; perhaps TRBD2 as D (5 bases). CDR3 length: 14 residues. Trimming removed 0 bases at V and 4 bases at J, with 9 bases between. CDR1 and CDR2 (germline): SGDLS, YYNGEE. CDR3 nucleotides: TGTGCCAGCAGCGTAGCCGGGATTCCAGATACGCAGTATTTT. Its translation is CASSVAGIPDTQYF. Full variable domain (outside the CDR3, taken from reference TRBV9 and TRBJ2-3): DSGVTQTPKHLITATGQRVTLRCSPRSGDLSVYWYQQSLDQGLQFLIQYYNGEERAKGNILERFSAQQFPDLHSELNLSSLELGDSALYFCASSVAGIPDTQYFGPGTRLTVL.

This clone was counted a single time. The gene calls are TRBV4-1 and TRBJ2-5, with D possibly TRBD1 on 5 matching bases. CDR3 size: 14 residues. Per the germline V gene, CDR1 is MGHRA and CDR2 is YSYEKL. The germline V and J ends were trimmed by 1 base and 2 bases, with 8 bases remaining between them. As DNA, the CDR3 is TGCGCCAGCAGCCAAGGGAACAGGCAAGAGACCCAGTACTTC. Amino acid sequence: CASSQGNRQETQYF.

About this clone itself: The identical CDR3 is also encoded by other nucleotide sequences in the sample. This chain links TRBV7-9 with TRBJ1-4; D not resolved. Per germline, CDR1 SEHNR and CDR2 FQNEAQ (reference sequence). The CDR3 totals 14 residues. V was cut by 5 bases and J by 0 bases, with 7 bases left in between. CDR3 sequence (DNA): TGTGCCAGCAGCCCGGGAGCAACTAATGAAAAACTGTTTTTT. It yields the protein CASSPGATNEKLFF.

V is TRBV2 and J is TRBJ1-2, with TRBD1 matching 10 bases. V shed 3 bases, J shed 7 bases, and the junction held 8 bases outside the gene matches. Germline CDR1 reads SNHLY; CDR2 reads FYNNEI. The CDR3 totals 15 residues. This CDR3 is CASSDQGDRGGGYTF. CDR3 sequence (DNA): TGTGCCAGCAGTGACCAGGGGGACAGGGGAGGTGGCTACACCTTC.

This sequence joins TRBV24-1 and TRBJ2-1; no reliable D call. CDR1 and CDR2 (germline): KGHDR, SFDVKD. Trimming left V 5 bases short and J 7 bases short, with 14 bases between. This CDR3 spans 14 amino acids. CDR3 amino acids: CATSGLDGWNEQFF. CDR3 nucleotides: TGTGCCACCAGTGGGCTAGACGGTTGGAATGAGCAGTTCTTC.

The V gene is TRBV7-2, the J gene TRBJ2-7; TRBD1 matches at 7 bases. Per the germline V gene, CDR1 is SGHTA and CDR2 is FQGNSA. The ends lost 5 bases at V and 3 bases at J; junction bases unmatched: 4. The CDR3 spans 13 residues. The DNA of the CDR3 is TGTGCCAGCAGCCGGGACAGAGGCTACGAGCAGTACTTC. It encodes CASSRDRGYEQYF.

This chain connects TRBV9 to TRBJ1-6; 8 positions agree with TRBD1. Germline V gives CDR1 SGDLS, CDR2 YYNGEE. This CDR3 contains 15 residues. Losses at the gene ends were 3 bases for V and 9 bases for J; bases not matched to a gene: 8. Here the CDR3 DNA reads TGTGCCAGCAGCGCCGCGACAGGGGTAGCTTCACCCCTCCACTTT. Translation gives CASSAATGVASPLHF.

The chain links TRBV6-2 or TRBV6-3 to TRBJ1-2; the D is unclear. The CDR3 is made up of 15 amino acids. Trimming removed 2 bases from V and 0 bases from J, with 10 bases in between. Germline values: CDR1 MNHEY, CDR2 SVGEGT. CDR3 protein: CASSYVSKTNYGYTF. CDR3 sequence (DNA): TGTGCCAGCAGTTACGTTTCAAAAACTAACTATGGCTACACCTTC.

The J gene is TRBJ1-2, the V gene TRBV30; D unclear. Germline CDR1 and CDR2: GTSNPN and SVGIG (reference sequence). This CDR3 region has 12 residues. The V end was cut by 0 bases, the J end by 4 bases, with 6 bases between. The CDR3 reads CAWSVSAYGYTF. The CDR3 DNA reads TGTGCCTGGAGTGTCAGTGCCTATGGCTACACCTTC. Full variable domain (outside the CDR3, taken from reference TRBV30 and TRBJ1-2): SQTIHQWPATLVQPVGSPLSLECTVEGTSNPNLYWYRQAAGRGLQLLFYSVGIGQISSEVPQNLSASRPQDRQFILSSKKLLLSDSGFYLCAWSVSAYGYTFGSGTRLTVV.

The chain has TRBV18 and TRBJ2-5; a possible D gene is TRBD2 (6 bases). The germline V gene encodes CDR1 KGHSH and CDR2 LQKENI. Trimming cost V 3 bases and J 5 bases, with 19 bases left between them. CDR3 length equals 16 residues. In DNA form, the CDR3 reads TGTGCCAGCTCACCGTCGGGCTCGGGGGTCGGGGAGACCCAGTACTTC. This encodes CASSPSGSGVGETQYF.

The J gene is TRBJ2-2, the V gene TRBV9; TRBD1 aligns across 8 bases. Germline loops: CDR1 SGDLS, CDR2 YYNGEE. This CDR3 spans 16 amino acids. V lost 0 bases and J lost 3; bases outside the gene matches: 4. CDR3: CASSVGAGGDTGELFF. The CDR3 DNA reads TGTGCCAGCAGCGTAGGGGCAGGGGGCGACACCGGGGAGCTGTTTTTT.

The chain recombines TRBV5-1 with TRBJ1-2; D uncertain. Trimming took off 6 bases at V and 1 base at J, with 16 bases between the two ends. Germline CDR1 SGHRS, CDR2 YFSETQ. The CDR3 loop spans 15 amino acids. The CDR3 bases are TGCGCCAGCACCCCGGGAGTTATGGGTAACTATGGCTACACCTTC. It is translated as CASTPGVMGNYGYTF.

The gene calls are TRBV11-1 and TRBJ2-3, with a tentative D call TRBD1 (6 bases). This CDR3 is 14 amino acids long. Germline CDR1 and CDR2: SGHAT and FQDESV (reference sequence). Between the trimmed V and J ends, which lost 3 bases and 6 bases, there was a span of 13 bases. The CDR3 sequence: CASSLGQGTDTQYF. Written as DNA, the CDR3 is TGTGCCAGCAGCTTGGGGCAGGGGACGGATACGCAGTATTTT. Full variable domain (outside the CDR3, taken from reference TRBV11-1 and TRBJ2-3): EAEVAQSPRYKITEKSQAVAFWCDPISGHATLYWYRQILGQGPELLVQFQDESVVDDSQLPKDRFSAERLKGVDSTLKIQPAELGDSAMYLCASSLGQGTDTQYFGPGTRLTVL.

CDR3 loop: CASSSGLAGQETQYF. CDR3 bases: TGTGCCAGCAGCTCCGGACTAGCGGGGCAAGAGACCCAGTACTTC. The chain couples TRBV5-4 to TRBJ2-5, with 12 bases fitting TRBD2. J lost 2 bases, V lost 3 bases, and 2 bases had no gene match. The V gene's germline CDR1 is SGHNT and CDR2 YYREEE (reference sequence). The CDR3 totals 15 residues.